This is a list of T cell receptor beta chains from one sample in a study of T-cell memory formation after mild COVID-19. TCRdb reprocessed the 5' RACE reads with MiXCR, giving one entry per CDR3 protein. The table lists under 350,000 distinct CDR3 sequences, roughly 16% of them singletons. Sequencing input: PBMCs or a T cell subset sorted from them (not recorded which). These receptors were obtained from a man aged 18 to 29 who had mild COVID-19 (a few samples of this study predate the infection). Cell type and time point are not known. CDR3s include the opening cysteine and the closing phenylalanine or tryptophan. The D gene is left open where the match is weak. Rows give clone size only sometimes, using once, few, many, or a class for an expanded clone.

J: TRBJ1-1; D: .; size: .; V: TRBV10-3; CDR3: CAISETGNTEAFF; DNA: TGTGCCATCAGTGAGACAGGGAACACTGAAGCTTTCTTT
J: TRBJ1-4; D: TRBD1; size: .; V: TRBV5-1; CDR3: CASAPIQGAGNEKLFF; DNA: TGCGCCAGCGCTCCAATACAGGGGGCCGGCAATGAAAAACTGTTTTTT
J: TRBJ2-1; D: TRBD2; size: .; V: TRBV11-2; CDR3: CASSLRAGGPNEQFF; DNA: TGTGCCAGCAGCTTAAGAGCGGGGGGGCCGAATGAGCAGTTCTTC
J: TRBJ1-1; D: .; size: many; V: TRBV9; CDR3: CASSVEGGQPTEAFF; DNA: TGTGCCAGCAGCGTAGAGGGGGGGCAGCCGACTGAAGCTTTCTTT
J: TRBJ2-5; D: .; size: few; V: TRBV27; CDR3: CARIGGKRRETQYF; DNA: TGTGCCAGGATAGGGGGGAAAAGGCGAGAGACCCAGTACTTC
J: TRBJ2-1; D: TRBD2; size: .; V: TRBV25-1; CDR3: CASGAIGAGGLNEQFF; DNA: TGTGCCAGCGGAGCTATTGGCGCGGGGGGGCTTAATGAGCAGTTCTTC
J: TRBJ2-2; D: TRBD1; size: few; V: TRBV7-2; CDR3: CASSLTSTGIPGELFF; DNA: TGTGCCAGCAGCTTAACCTCGACAGGGATCCCCGGGGAGCTGTTTTTT
J: TRBJ1-1; D: .; size: .; V: TRBV18; CDR3: CASSPYSANTEAFF; DNA: TGTGCCAGCTCACCTTACAGCGCGAACACTGAAGCTTTCTTT
J: TRBJ1-1; D: .; size: .; V: TRBV7-6; CDR3: CASSLGGRPNTEAFF; DNA: TGTGCCAGCAGCTTAGGGGGGCGCCCGAACACTGAAGCTTTCTTT
J: TRBJ2-2; D: TRBD1; size: few; V: TRBV7-9; CDR3: CASSSTGINTGELFF; DNA: TGTGCCAGCAGCTCGACAGGGATTAACACCGGGGAGCTGTTTTTT
J: TRBJ1-1; D: TRBD1; size: .; V: TRBV6-5; CDR3: CASSYPGQGGSEAFF; DNA: TGTGCCAGCAGTTACCCCGGACAGGGGGGGTCTGAAGCTTTCTTT
J: TRBJ1-1; D: TRBD1; size: few; V: TRBV7-8; CDR3: CASSLALVQGAAEAFF; DNA: TGTGCCAGCAGCTTAGCGTTGGTCCAGGGGGCGGCTGAAGCTTTCTTT
J: TRBJ2-1; D: .; size: once; V: TRBV12-3/TRBV12-4; CDR3: CASSLGARGSYNEQFF; DNA: TGTGCCAGCAGTTTAGGTGCCAGGGGCTCCTACAATGAGCAGTTCTTC